The present T cell receptor beta chain was sequenced within a study of blood T cell repertoires in COVID-19. How the authors handled the data: Estimates of nucleated cell counts were drawn from the amplification of reference gene primers. Sequencing was performed with immunoSEQ multiplex PCR; in TCRdb, only in-frame clones are kept and a portion is missing. The V and J calls and clone size come from that table; D and trimming were worked out from the DNA. Of about 89,000 clones in the sample, 75% to 95% were seen once. Trimming cost V 0 bases and J 2 bases, with 8 bases left between them. The length of the CDR3 is 14 residues. CDR1 and CDR2 from the germline V gene are SGHRS and YFSETQ.

The sequence was obtained from a human donor with active COVID-19. The donor label of this sample is uncertain. The chain has TRBV5-1 and TRBJ2-5; D might be TRBD1 (5 bases). The sequenced sample was peripheral blood. The chain's CDR3 is CASSLGSGQETQYF. CDR3 nucleotides: TGCGCCAGCAGCTTGGGATCAGGGCAAGAGACCCAGTACTTC. Based on the CDR3 plus reference TRBV5-1 and TRBJ2-5, the full variable domain is KAGVTQTPRYLIKTRGQQVTLSCSPISGHRSVSWYQQTPGQGLQFLFEYFSETQRNKGNFPGRFSGRQFSNSRSEMNVSTLELGDSALYLCASSLGSGQETQYFGPGTRLLVL.